A single sample is the source of the 5 T cell receptor beta chains below, sequenced in a study of CD4+ T cells in melanoma. Using immunoSEQ multiplex PCR, the repertoire was profiled, and TCRdb retains in-frame clones only, with some absent. The data hold tens of thousands of clones, with almost 70% observed a single time. Sequenced input: tumor tissue. Source of these receptors: a human donor with melanoma.

V is TRBV5-1 and J is TRBJ2-3, with 9 bases aligning to TRBD1. J lost 4 bases, V lost 2 bases, and 5 bases had no gene match. There are 15 residues in the CDR3. Germline V gene data show CDR1 as SGHRS and CDR2 as YFSETQ. This CDR3 is CASSFRDRESDTQYF. The CDR3 nucleotides read TGCGCCAGCAGCTTCCGGGACAGGGAGTCAGATACGCAGTATTTT.

This rearrangement joins TRBV7-9 to TRBJ1-2, with TRBD1 identical over 9 bases. Germline V gene data show CDR1 as SEHNR and CDR2 as FQNEAQ (reference sequence). The length of the CDR3 is 15 residues. Trimming cost V 0 bases and J 4 bases; bases outside gene matches: 3. The CDR3 DNA reads as TGTGCCAGCAGCTTAGCCCCGACAGGGGGCTATGGCTACACCTTC. It codes for CASSLAPTGGYGYTF.

The rearrangement links TRBV5-5 to TRBJ1-1; D is unclear. Germline V gives CDR1 SGHKS, CDR2 YYEKEE (reference sequence). The CDR3 extends over 12 amino acids. V was trimmed by 1 base and J by 6 bases, leaving 7 bases between them. CDR3 residues: CASSLMSSEAFF. CDR3 coding DNA: TGTGCCAGCAGCTTGATGAGCTCTGAAGCTTTCTTT.

This clone has a handful of counts. The rearrangement joins TRBV7-8 to TRBJ2-2; TRBD1 matches at 10 bases. The germline gives CDR1 SGHVS, CDR2 FQNEAQ. The CDR3 is 15 residues long. With 5 bases clipped from V and 9 bases from J, the junction kept 9 bases outside the gene matches. The CDR3 region is CASSPRTGGTRELFF. Here the CDR3 DNA reads TGTGCCAGCAGCCCAAGGACAGGGGGGACGAGGGAGCTGTTTTTT.

The chain is built from TRBV27 and TRBJ1-1; D might be TRBD1 (5 bases). The ends were cut back, 5 bases at V and 0 bases at J, with 7 bases in the middle. Germline values: CDR1 MNHEY, CDR2 SMNVEV (reference sequence). CDR3 length: 13 amino acids. The CDR3 nucleotides are TGTGCCAGCAGTCAACAGGTGAACACTGAAGCTTTCTTT. Protein product: CASSQQVNTEAFF.